The 21 T cell receptor beta chains reported below all come from one sample, sequenced in a study of lymphopenia after photon versus proton radiotherapy. TCRdb keeps only in-frame clones here, not all; method: immunoSEQ multiplex PCR. The table has roughly 4,700 clones, roughly 88% seen once. The sequenced sample was peripheral blood, obtained from a patient treated with photon-based radiotherapy. The receptors originated from an older man with cholangiocarcinoma.

The table lists this clone with a count of one. This sequence joins TRBV2 and TRBJ2-7; TRBD2 is a possible D gene (5 bases). V dropped 4 bases and J dropped 12 bases, with 10 bases sitting between them. The CDR3 loop spans 10 amino acids. Germline V lookup: CDR1 SNHLY, CDR2 FYNNEI. Here the CDR3 DNA reads TGTGCCAGCAGTGTGAGGGTCCCGTACTTC. It translates to CASSVRVPYF.

This clone has just one count. DNA for the CDR3: TGTGCCAGCACCAGGGGTAGAGCCTACGAGCAGTACTTC. It is translated as CASTRGRAYEQYF. The chain is built from TRBV6-6 and TRBJ2-7, with a tentative D call TRBD1 (6 bases). This CDR3 spans 13 amino acids. Trimming took 7 bases from V and 2 from J, leaving 12 bases between them. CDR1 is MNHNY, CDR2 SVGAGI, per germline (reference sequence).

The V gene is TRBV7-2, the J gene TRBJ1-2; a possible D gene is TRBD1 (5 bases). Trimming shortened V by 5 bases and J by 5 bases, and 18 bases separated the two germline ends. This CDR3 has 15 amino acids. Germline CDR1 is SGHTA and CDR2 is FQGNSA. The CDR3 sequence: CASSPSGGGSYGYTF. DNA for the CDR3: TGTGCCAGCAGCCCCAGCGGGGGAGGGAGTTATGGCTACACCTTC.

The chain has TRBV5-1 and TRBJ2-7; no firm D call. CDR1 SGHRS and CDR2 YFSETQ come from the germline V gene. V was clipped by 3 bases and J by 2 bases, with 12 bases between them. The CDR3 has 14 residues. The CDR3 loop reads CASSSTAGPYEQYF. CDR3 DNA: TGCGCCAGCAGCTCGACGGCAGGCCCCTACGAGCAGTACTTC.

The CDR3 bases are TGCGCCAGCTCTTATTGGGGGGCAAACACCGGGGAGCTGTTTTTT. Its protein is CASSYWGANTGELFF. This sequence joins TRBV10-2 and TRBJ2-2, with D possibly being TRBD1 or TRBD2 (6 bases each). Germline V gives CDR1 WSHSY, CDR2 SAAADI. Trimming removed 8 bases from V and 2 bases from J, with 15 bases in between. CDR3 size: 15 residues.

The chain is built from TRBV6-1 and TRBJ1-2; the D gene is possibly TRBD1 (6 bases). Germline assignment: CDR1 MNHNS and CDR2 SASEGT. The CDR3 is made up of 15 amino acids. Trimming pared 4 bases from V and 3 bases from J, leaving 15 bases between. The CDR3 region has the DNA TGTGCCAGCAGTGGTAACAGGGTGGGAGACTATGGCTACACCTTC. The encoded protein is CASSGNRVGDYGYTF.

This chain connects TRBV11-3 to TRBJ1-1; TRBD1 matches 8 bases. With 2 bases clipped from V and 5 bases from J, the junction kept 4 bases outside the gene matches. Germline values: CDR1 SGHNT, CDR2 YENEEA. The CDR3 runs to 14 residues. The CDR3 DNA follows: TGTGCCAGCAGCTTACAGGGGGCAGAAACTGAAGCTTTCTTT. Translating gives CASSLQGAETEAFF.

The chain employs TRBV6-5 and TRBJ1-3; D possibly corresponds to TRBD1 (6 bases). V lost 4 bases to trimming and J lost 0 bases, with 10 bases between them. Germline loops: CDR1 MNHEY, CDR2 SVGAGI. The CDR3 contains 15 residues. The CDR3 DNA is TGTGCCAGCAGTTCGGGACAAATCTCTGGAAACACCATATATTTT. Its protein is CASSSGQISGNTIYF.

The rearrangement uses TRBV19 and TRBJ1-2; TRBD1 agrees at 9 bases. After removal of 7 bases from V and 8 bases from J, the junction contained 14 bases not matched to a gene. The CDR3 sequence is 15 residues long. Germline-derived CDR1 and CDR2 are LNHDA and SQIVND (reference sequence). The CDR3 protein is CASTNLDRGGRGYTF. The CDR3 coding sequence is TGTGCCAGTACCAATTTGGACAGGGGCGGCCGCGGCTACACCTTC.

In its sample, this clone was seen once. The V call is TRBV4-1, the J call TRBJ2-2, with TRBD1 identical over 10 bases. The CDR3 loop spans 16 amino acids. Germline CDR1 MGHRA, CDR2 YSYEKL. V shed 4 bases and J 1 base; nucleotides not matched to a gene: 3. As DNA, the CDR3 is TGCGCCAGCAGCCTGGGACAGGGGCGGAACACCGGGGAGCTGTTTTTT. Protein product: CASSLGQGRNTGELFF.

The sample holds a few counts of this clone. V is TRBV10-3 and J is TRBJ2-3; 14 nucleotides line up with TRBD2. The CDR3 is made up of 15 amino acids. V was pared by 4 bases and J by 3 bases, with 0 bases of the junction left unmatched. Looked up from germline, CDR1 is ENHRY and CDR2 is SYGVKD. The DNA of the CDR3 is TGTGCCATCAGTGGGACTAGCGGGGGGACAGATACGCAGTATTTT. Amino acids: CAISGTSGGTDTQYF.

Only a few counts were recorded for this clone. V is TRBV18 and J is TRBJ2-2, with TRBD1 matching 9 bases. The length of the CDR3 is 15 residues. Germline loops: CDR1 KGHSH, CDR2 LQKENI. The ends lost 3 bases at V and 5 bases at J; junction bases unmatched: 4. CDR3 region: CASSPWDRETGELFF. As DNA, the CDR3 is TGTGCCAGCTCACCCTGGGACAGGGAAACCGGGGAGCTGTTTTTT.

This chain uses TRBV19 with TRBJ2-1, with 11 bases matching TRBD1. The CDR3 length is 13 residues. Germline V gene data show CDR1 as LNHDA and CDR2 as SQIVND (reference sequence). J was trimmed by 10 bases and V by 5 bases; bases with no gene match: 4. CDR3 bases: TGTGCCAGTAGTTGGACAGGGGGCCGGGAGCAGTTCTTC. It translates to CASSWTGGREQFF.

The J gene is TRBJ2-7, the V gene TRBV15; 11 bases match TRBD2. CDR3 length: 15 residues. CDR1 is LNHNV, CDR2 YYDKDF, per germline (reference sequence). V dropped 0 bases and J dropped 6; count of bases not matched to a gene: 4. CDR3 nucleotide sequence: TGTGCCACCAGCAGAGAACTAGCGGGGGTTGGCGAGCAGTACTTC. The encoded protein is CATSRELAGVGEQYF.

The gene calls are TRBV5-1 and TRBJ2-2; D is perhaps TRBD1 (6 bases). Trimming stripped 4 bases from V and 0 bases from J, with 13 bases between. Germline loops: CDR1 SGHRS, CDR2 YFSETQ. This CDR3 has 16 amino acids. The CDR3 nucleotides read TGCGCCAGCAGCCCGACCGGACAGACGAACACCGGGGAGCTGTTTTTT. As protein: CASSPTGQTNTGELFF.

This clone showed up just a few times. This chain connects TRBV28 to TRBJ2-7; 8 bases align to TRBD1. There are 15 residues in the CDR3. CDR1 is MDHEN, CDR2 SYDVKM, per germline. The J segment lost 4 bases and the V segment lost 5 bases, leaving 10 bases of the junction unmatched. The CDR3 is CASSPPDRDGYEQYF. In DNA form, the CDR3 reads TGTGCCAGCAGTCCGCCGGACAGGGACGGGTACGAGCAGTACTTC. Full variable domain (remainder filled in from reference TRBV28 and TRBJ2-7): DVKVTQSSRYLVKRTGEKVFLECVQDMDHENMFWYRQDPGLGLRLIYFSYDVKMKEKGDIPEGYSVSREKKERFSLILESASTNQTSMYLCASSPPDRDGYEQYFGPGTRLTVT.

This clone was detected once. The chain combines TRBV11-3 with TRBJ2-7; weak D call: TRBD1 (5 bases). V gave up 1 base and J gave up 5 bases, with 9 bases separating them. The germline gives CDR1 SGHNT, CDR2 YENEEA. CDR3 length: 13 residues. Here the CDR3 reads CASSLAAGNEQYF. In nucleotides, the CDR3 is TGTGCCAGCAGCTTAGCGGCAGGGAACGAGCAGTACTTC. The variable domain in full, with the rest retrieved from reference TRBV11-3 and TRBJ2-7, is EAGVVQSPRYKIIEKKQPVAFWCNPISGHNTLYWYLQNLGQGPELLIRYENEEAVDDSQLPKDRFSAERLKGVDSTLKIQPAELGDSAVYLCASSLAAGNEQYFGPGTRLTVT.

The gene calls are TRBV28 and TRBJ1-4; maybe TRBD1 (5 bases). The CDR3 is made up of 12 amino acids. Germline values: CDR1 MDHEN, CDR2 SYDVKM. The V end lost 10 bases, the J end lost 3 bases, and 9 bases lay between the germline ends. CDR3 sequence (DNA): TGTGCCACCCGGGACGCTAATGAAAAACTGTTTTTT. It encodes CATRDANEKLFF.

The chain combines TRBV7-9 with TRBJ1-6; D ambiguous. Trimming took 1 base from V and 9 from J, leaving 13 bases between them. The CDR3 has 15 amino acids. The V gene's germline CDR1 is SEHNR and CDR2 FQNEAQ (reference sequence). CDR3 sequence: CASSLVRGSGSPLHF. In DNA, the CDR3 is TGTGCCAGCAGCTTAGTTAGAGGATCTGGTTCACCCCTCCACTTT.

This chain joins TRBV15 and TRBJ1-1, with a weak D call TRBD1 (6 bases). Per the germline V gene, CDR1 is LNHNV and CDR2 is YYDKDF (reference sequence). This CDR3 has 15 residues. Trimming cost V 5 bases and J 4 bases, with 17 bases left between them. The CDR3 is CATSVNRDIGTEAFF. CDR3 in DNA: TGTGCCACCAGCGTCAACCGGGACATTGGCACTGAAGCTTTCTTT.

This CDR3 reads CASRMDGQPSNEQFF. Written as DNA, the CDR3 is TGCGCCAGCAGGATGGATGGGCAGCCTAGCAATGAGCAGTTCTTC. The chain uses TRBV5-1 and TRBJ2-1; no firm D call. Trimming removed 5 bases at V and 6 bases at J, with 18 bases between. Germline CDR1 SGHRS, CDR2 YFSETQ. The CDR3 is made up of 15 amino acids. The full variable domain, completed using reference TRBV5-1 and TRBJ2-1, is KAGVTQTPRYLIKTRGQQVTLSCSPISGHRSVSWYQQTPGQGLQFLFEYFSETQRNKGNFPGRFSGRQFSNSRSEMNVSTLELGDSALYLCASRMDGQPSNEQFFGPGTRLTVL.